The sequence of this T cell receptor beta chain was determined in a study of blood T cell repertoires in COVID-19. Sequencing used immunoSEQ multiplex PCR; TCRdb keeps in-frame clones, though not all of them. The sample has approximately 250,000 clones; 86% are singletons. J gave up 3 bases and V 5 bases, and 1 base lay outside the gene matches. This CDR3 has 12 amino acids. Germline V CDR1 and CDR2: SNHLY, FYNNEI. The gene calls are TRBV2 and TRBJ2-7; 7 nucleotides align to TRBD1. The sequence came from a woman between 70 and 85 years old with COVID-19, enrolled during active disease. What was sequenced was peripheral blood. This chain's CDR3 is CASSRQGYEQYF. The CDR3 DNA reads TGTGCCAGCAGTAGACAGGGCTACGAGCAGTACTTC.